What follows are 3 T cell receptor beta chains derived from one specimen sequenced in a study of blood T cell repertoires in COVID-19. Sequencing was performed with immunoSEQ multiplex PCR; in TCRdb, only in-frame clones are kept and a portion is missing. This table holds 150,000 to 200,000 clones, roughly 82% found once. Input material: peripheral blood. Every receptor here comes from a woman aged 70-85 years with acute or convalescent COVID-19.

The chain is built from TRBV3-1 (or the pseudogene TRBV3-2) and TRBJ2-5; unclear D gene. Germline V gene sequence: CDR1 LGHDT, CDR2 YNNKEL (reference sequence). The CDR3 runs 13 residues. Trimming took off 5 bases at V and 4 bases at J, with 11 bases between the two ends. CDR3 region: CASSFRHLETQYF. CDR3 nucleotides: TGTGCCAGCAGCTTTCGACACCTAGAGACCCAGTACTTC.

Here the CDR3 reads CASSEYGQANYGYTF. CDR3 in DNA: TGTGCCAGCAGTGAATATGGACAGGCTAACTATGGCTACACCTTC. The chain carries TRBV2 and TRBJ1-2; the match to TRBD1 covers 7 bases. The CDR3 is 15 residues long. V dropped 2 bases and J dropped 0; count of bases not matched to a gene: 3. The V gene's germline CDR1 is SNHLY and CDR2 FYNNEI.

The chain carries TRBV28 and TRBJ1-4; possibly TRBD1 for D (6 bases). The CDR3 contains 14 residues. The germline V gene has CDR1 MDHEN and CDR2 SYDVKM. The V and J ends lost 2 bases and 8 bases respectively, with 12 bases between them. Written as DNA, the CDR3 is TGTGCCAGCAGTTTAGCACTAGGGGGAGAAAAACTGTTTTTT. As protein: CASSLALGGEKLFF.